This T cell receptor (beta chain) was identified in a study of cytomegalovirus exposure and HLA in healthy donors. The study, taken as a whole, reports: A missense variant in DCLRE1C was later tied to TCR beta V- and J-gene trimming. The study labeled 164 TCR beta chains cytomegalovirus-associated. Prediction of most subjects' HLA-A and HLA-B alleles by TCR beta sequences was reportedly accurate.

This clone was picked up a small number of times. Antigen specificity is unknown. The PCR made use of 60 Vbeta and 13 Jbeta primers. This table comes from immunoSEQ multiplex PCR, and its TCRdb copy is limited to in-frame clones, with some not included. The sample includes about 65,000 clones, 55% to 65% of them seen just once. Donors sampled were nominally healthy, though unrecorded immune exposures were likely. CDR1 ENHRY and CDR2 SYGVKD come from the germline V gene. V dropped 6 bases and J dropped 8; count of bases not matched to a gene: 7. The CDR3 is 13 amino acids. V and J are TRBV10-3 and TRBJ2-1; 7 bases line up with TRBD2. The receptor's source is a man aged 30-40 years in good health and CMV-seronegative. Source material: PBMCs. The CDR3 nucleotides read TGTGCCATCAGCGGGGGGTATAACTATGAGCAGTTCTTC. Encoded protein: CAISGGYNYEQFF.